This T cell receptor (beta chain) was identified during a study of identical twins. Findings and limits, study-wide: Beta out-of-frame sequences showed weaker excess sharing between twins.

TCRdb ran MiXCR on the 5' RACE reads and lists one entry per CDR3 protein. The repertoire consists of 200,000 to 250,000 distinct CDR3 sequences, with 6.5% to 8.5% occurring once and the leading ten covering roughly 2%. This clonotype has at least ten counts. Its antigen remains unknown. The J segment lost 4 bases and the V segment lost 1 base, leaving 9 bases of the junction unmatched. The CDR3 is 17 residues long. Per the germline V gene, CDR1 is MGHDK and CDR2 is SYGVNS. These sequences were also reported in another study, on yellow fever vaccine responses in identical twins. From that report: Twins' vaccine T cell responses were reported to seem partly convergent and partly personalized.

The sample consisted of memory (CD45RO+) T cells sorted from blood. This chain links TRBV25-1 with TRBJ2-3, with 9 bases aligning to TRBD1. The receptor was isolated from a woman under 30 in good health. The CDR3 region is CASSEWAGTGSADTQYF. The CDR3 DNA follows: TGTGCCAGCAGTGAATGGGCCGGGACAGGGTCGGCAGATACGCAGTATTTT.